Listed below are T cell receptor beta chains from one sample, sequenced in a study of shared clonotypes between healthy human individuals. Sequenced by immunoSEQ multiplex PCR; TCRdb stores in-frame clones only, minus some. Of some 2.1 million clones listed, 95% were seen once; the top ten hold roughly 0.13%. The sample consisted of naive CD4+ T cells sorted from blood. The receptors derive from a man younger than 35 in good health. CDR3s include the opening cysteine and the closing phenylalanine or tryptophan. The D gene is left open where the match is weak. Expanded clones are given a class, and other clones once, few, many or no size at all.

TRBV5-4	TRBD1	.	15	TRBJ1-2	CASSYPGQKNYGYTF	TGTGCCAGCAGCTATCCGGGACAGAAAAACTATGGCTACACCTTC
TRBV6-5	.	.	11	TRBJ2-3	CASSYSGTQYF	TGTGCCAGCAGTTACTCGGGTACGCAGTATTTT
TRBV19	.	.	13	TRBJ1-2	CASSMDKNYGYTF	TGTGCCAGTAGTATGGACAAAAACTATGGCTACACCTTC
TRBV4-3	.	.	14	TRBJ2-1	CASSQADRYNEQFF	TGCGCCAGCAGCCAAGCAGACAGGTACAATGAGCAGTTCTTC
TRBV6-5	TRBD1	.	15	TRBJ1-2	CASSYSPDRGYGYTF	TGTGCCAGCAGTTACTCTCCGGACAGGGGCTATGGCTACACCTTC
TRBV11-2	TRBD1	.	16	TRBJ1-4	CASSLDKGQRNEKLFF	TGTGCCAGCAGCTTGGATAAGGGACAGAGAAATGAAAAACTGTTTTTT
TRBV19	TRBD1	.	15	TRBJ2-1	CASSITGGWYNEQFF	TGTGCCAGTAGTATTACAGGGGGCTGGTACAATGAGCAGTTCTTC
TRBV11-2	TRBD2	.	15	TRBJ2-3	CASSLGLAGGDTQYF	TGTGCCAGCAGCTTAGGACTAGCGGGGGGAGATACGCAGTATTTT
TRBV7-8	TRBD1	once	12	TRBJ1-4	CASSTRQGALFF	TGTGCCAGCAGCACCCGACAGGGGGCACTGTTTTTT
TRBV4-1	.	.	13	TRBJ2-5	CASSLALGETQYF	TGCGCCAGCAGCCTAGCACTGGGAGAGACCCAGTACTTC
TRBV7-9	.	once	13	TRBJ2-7	CASSFTGTGEQYF	TGTGCCAGCAGCTTTACGGGGACGGGCGAGCAGTACTTC
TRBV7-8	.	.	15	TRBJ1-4	CASSLVLDTNEKLFF	TGTGCCAGCAGCTTAGTGCTGGACACTAATGAAAAACTGTTTTTT
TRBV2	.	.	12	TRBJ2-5	CASSITSGPQYF	TGTGCCAGCAGCATTACCTCGGGGCCCCAGTACTTC
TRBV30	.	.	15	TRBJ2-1	CAWSTGDFQGNEQFF	TGTGCCTGGAGTACAGGGGACTTTCAGGGGAATGAGCAGTTCTTC
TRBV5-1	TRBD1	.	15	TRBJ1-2	CASSPGQAENYGYTF	TGCGCCAGCAGCCCCGGACAGGCGGAGAACTATGGCTACACCTTC
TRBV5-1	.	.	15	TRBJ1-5	CASSLEGDSNQPQHF	TGCGCCAGCAGCCTGGAGGGTGATAGCAATCAGCCCCAGCATTTT
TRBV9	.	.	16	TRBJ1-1	CASSVGGELGNTEAFF	TGTGCCAGCAGCGTAGGCGGGGAATTGGGAAACACTGAAGCTTTCTTT